This T cell receptor (beta chain) was recovered during a study of a mutant IDH1 vaccine in newly diagnosed glioma. Overall study context: Administration of eight vaccinations to patients took place in weeks 1, 3, 5, 7, 11, 15, 19, 23. Patients received vaccination from 4-6 weeks after radiotherapy alone, or with temozolomide cycles.

Unmatched junction bases numbered 13, after V lost 0 bases and J lost 8 bases. CDR3 length equals 18 residues. Germline V CDR1 and CDR2: LGHNA, YSLEER. Documented time point: week 11, during vaccination. Topical imiquimod was applied with each vaccine dose, which held 300 ug of mutant IDH1 20-mer peptide. On this clone itself: Its specificity is unknown.

The repertoire was sequenced with immunoSEQ multiplex PCR; TCRdb's copy has only in-frame clones and lacks some. The data show fewer than 35,000 clones, 60% to 80% seen once. The sequence was collected from a man between 25 and 39 years old with glioma. This specimen was PBMCs, taken from a glioma patient whose treatment included an IDH1 peptide vaccine. V is TRBV4-3 and J is TRBJ1-6; TRBD1 agrees at 7 bases. DNA for the CDR3: TGCGCCAGCAGCCAAGATAGCCCAGGGGGAGGGCGCGATTCACCCCTCCACTTT. Its translation is CASSQDSPGGGRDSPLHF.